This T cell receptor beta chain originates from a study of blood T cell repertoires in COVID-19. The CDR3 has 14 residues. Germline CDR1 SGHNT, CDR2 YYREEE (reference sequence). J gave up 4 bases and V 2 bases, and 4 bases lay outside the gene matches. Cohort placement rested on clinical history that participants reported themselves. Sequencing used immunoSEQ multiplex PCR; TCRdb keeps in-frame clones, though not all of them. The sample has approximately 260,000 clones; approximately 81% are singletons. This chain connects TRBV5-4 to TRBJ1-2; TRBD1 matches 8 bases. The TCR was taken from a woman aged 50 to 60 who had been exposed to COVID-19. The sequenced sample was PBMCs or T cells enriched from blood (not recorded which). The CDR3 region has the DNA TGTGCCAGCAGCTTAGGGGGACAGGTCTATGGCTACACCTTC. Translated, it gives CASSLGGQVYGYTF.